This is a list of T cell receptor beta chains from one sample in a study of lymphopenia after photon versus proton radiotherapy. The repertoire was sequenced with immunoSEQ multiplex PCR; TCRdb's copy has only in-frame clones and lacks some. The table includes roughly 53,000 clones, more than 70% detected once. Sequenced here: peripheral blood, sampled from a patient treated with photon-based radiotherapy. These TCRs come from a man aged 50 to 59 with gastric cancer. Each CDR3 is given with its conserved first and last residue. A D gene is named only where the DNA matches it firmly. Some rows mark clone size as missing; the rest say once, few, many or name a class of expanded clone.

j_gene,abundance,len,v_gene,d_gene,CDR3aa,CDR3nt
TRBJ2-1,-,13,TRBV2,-,CAGGGGAYNEQFF,TGTGCCGGGGGTGGTGGCGCCTACAATGAGCAGTTCTTC
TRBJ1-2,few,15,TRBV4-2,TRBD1,CASSQPLQGRSGYTF,TGTGCCAGCAGCCAACCCCTACAGGGGAGGAGTGGCTACACCTTC
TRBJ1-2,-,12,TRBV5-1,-,CASSMGQDGYTF,TGCGCCAGCAGCATGGGCCAAGATGGCTACACCTTC
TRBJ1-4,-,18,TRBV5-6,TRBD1,CASSSGGQGAPTNEKLFF,TGTGCCAGCAGCTCTGGAGGGCAGGGGGCGCCGACTAATGAAAAACTGTTTTTT
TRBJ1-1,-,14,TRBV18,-,CASLGGQSNTEAFF,TGTGCCAGCTTGGGGGGACAATCTAACACTGAAGCTTTCTTT
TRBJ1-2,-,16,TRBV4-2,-,CASSQEGGGTNYGYTF,TGTGCCAGCAGCCAGGAGGGCGGGGGGACTAACTATGGCTACACCTTC
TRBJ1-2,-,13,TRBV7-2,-,CASSLGAVYGYTF,TGTGCCAGCAGCTTAGGAGCGGTCTATGGCTACACCTTC
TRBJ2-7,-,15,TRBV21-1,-,CASSKGTGSSYEQYF,TGTGCCAGCAGCAAAGGGACAGGAAGTTCCTACGAGCAGTACTTC
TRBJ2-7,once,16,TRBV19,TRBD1,CASSSRGTANYYEQYF,TGTGCCAGTAGTTCAAGGGGGACAGCAAACTACTACGAGCAGTACTTC
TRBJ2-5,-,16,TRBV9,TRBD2,CASSVTSGRVGETQYF,TGTGCCAGCAGCGTAACTAGCGGGAGAGTAGGGGAGACCCAGTACTTC
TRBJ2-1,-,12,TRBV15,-,CATSRDWGEQFF,TGTGCCACCAGCAGAGATTGGGGAGAGCAGTTCTTC
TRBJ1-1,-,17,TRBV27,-,CASSLVTPFFGNTEAFF,TGTGCCAGCAGTTTAGTGACCCCTTTTTTTGGGAACACTGAAGCTTTCTTT
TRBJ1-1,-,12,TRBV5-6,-,CASSLGDTEAFF,TGTGCCAGCAGCTTGGGGGACACTGAAGCTTTCTTT
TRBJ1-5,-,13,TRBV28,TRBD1,CASRPTGGQPQHF,TGTGCCAGCAGGCCGACAGGGGGTCAGCCCCAGCATTTT
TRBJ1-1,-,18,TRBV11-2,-,CASSFLYQLAEKNTEAFF,TGTGCCAGCAGCTTCCTTTATCAATTAGCGGAGAAGAACACTGAAGCTTTCTTT
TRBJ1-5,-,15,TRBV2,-,CASSEREGGNQPQHF,TGTGCCAGCAGTGAACGGGAGGGGGGCAATCAGCCCCAGCATTTT
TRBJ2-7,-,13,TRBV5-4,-,CASSLLSSYEQYF,TGTGCCAGCAGCTTACTGAGCTCCTACGAGCAGTACTTC
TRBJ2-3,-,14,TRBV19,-,CASSFSGGTDTQYF,TGTGCCAGTAGTTTTTCGGGGGGCACAGATACGCAGTATTTT
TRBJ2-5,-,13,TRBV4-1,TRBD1,CASSRQGKETQYF,TGCGCCAGCAGTCGACAGGGGAAAGAGACCCAGTACTTC
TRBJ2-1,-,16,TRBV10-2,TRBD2,CASSPPLAGGGNEQFF,TGCGCCAGCAGTCCGCCATTAGCGGGAGGGGGCAATGAGCAGTTCTTC
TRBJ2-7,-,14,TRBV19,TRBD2,CASSIDGTNYEQYF,TGTGCCAGTAGTATAGATGGGACTAACTACGAGCAGTACTTC
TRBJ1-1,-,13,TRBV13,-,CASSLGVNTEAFF,TGTGCCAGCAGCTTAGGAGTGAACACTGAAGCTTTCTTT
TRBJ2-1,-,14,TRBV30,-,CAWSLGQSINEQFF,TGTGCCTGGAGTCTAGGACAGAGTATTAATGAGCAGTTCTTC
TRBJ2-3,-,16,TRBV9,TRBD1,CASSVKQGSSTDTQYF,TGTGCCAGCAGCGTAAAACAGGGGTCTAGCACAGATACGCAGTATTTT